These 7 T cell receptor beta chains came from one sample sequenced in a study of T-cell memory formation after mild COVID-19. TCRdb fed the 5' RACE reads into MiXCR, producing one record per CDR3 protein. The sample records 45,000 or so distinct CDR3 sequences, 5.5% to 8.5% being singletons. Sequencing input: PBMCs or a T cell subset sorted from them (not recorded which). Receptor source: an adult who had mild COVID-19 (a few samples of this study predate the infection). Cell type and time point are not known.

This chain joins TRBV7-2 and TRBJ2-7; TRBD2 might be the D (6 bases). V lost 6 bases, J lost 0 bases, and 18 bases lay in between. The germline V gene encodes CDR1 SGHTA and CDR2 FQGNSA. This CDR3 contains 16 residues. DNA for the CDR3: TGTGCCAGCAGTTATGGAGGGCGGGGAAGCTCCTACGAGCAGTACTTC. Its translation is CASSYGGRGSSYEQYF.

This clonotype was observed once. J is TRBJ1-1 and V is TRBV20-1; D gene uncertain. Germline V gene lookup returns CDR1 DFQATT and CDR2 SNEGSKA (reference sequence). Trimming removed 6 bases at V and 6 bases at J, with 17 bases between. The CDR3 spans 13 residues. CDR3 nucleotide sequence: TGCAGTGCCACTCAGGCGGGGATCGCTGAAGCTTTCTTT. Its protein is CSATQAGIAEAFF.

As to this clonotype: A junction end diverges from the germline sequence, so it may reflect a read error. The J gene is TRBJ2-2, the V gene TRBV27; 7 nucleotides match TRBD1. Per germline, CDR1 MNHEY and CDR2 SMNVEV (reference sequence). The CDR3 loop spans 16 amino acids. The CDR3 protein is CASSTKTGSKTGELFF. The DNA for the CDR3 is TGTGCCAGCAGTACCAAGACAGGGTCGAAGACCGGGGAGCTGTTTTTT.

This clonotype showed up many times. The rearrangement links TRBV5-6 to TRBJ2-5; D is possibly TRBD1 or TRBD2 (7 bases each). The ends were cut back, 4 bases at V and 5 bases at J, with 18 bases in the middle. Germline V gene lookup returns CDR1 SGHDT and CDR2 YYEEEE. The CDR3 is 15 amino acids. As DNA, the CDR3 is TGTGCCAGCAGCCAGTTGACAGGGAGGGTGGAGACCCAGTACTTC. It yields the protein CASSQLTGRVETQYF.

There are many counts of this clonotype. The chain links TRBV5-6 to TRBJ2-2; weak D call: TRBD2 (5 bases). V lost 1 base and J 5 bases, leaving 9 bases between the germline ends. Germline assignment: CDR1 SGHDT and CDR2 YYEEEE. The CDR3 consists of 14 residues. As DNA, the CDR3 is TGTGCCAGCAGCTTGACTAGGCGGACCGGGGAGCTGTTTTTT. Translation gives CASSLTRRTGELFF.

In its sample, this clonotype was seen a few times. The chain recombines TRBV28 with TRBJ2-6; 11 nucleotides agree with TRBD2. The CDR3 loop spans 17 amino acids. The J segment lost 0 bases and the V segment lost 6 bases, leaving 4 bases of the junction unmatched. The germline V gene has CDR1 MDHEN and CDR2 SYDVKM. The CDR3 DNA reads TGTGCCAGCAGGGTAGCGGGAGGGAACTCTGGGGCCAACGTCCTGACTTTC. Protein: CASRVAGGNSGANVLTF. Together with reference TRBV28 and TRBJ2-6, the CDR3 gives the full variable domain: DVKVTQSSRYLVKRTGEKVFLECVQDMDHENMFWYRQDPGLGLRLIYFSYDVKMKEKGDIPEGYSVSREKKERFSLILESASTNQTSMYLCASRVAGGNSGANVLTFGAGSRLTVL.

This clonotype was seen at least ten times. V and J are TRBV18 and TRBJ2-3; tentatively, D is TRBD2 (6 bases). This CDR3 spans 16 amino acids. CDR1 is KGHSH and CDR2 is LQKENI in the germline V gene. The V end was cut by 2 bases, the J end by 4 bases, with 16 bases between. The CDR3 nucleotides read TGTGCCAGCTCACCAACCGGGACTTCAAGAGCAGATACGCAGTATTTT. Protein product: CASSPTGTSRADTQYF.